These 32 T cell receptor beta chains were sequenced from one sample in a study of T-cell reconstitution after alpha-beta-depleted transplantation in children. Researchers prepared the TCRbeta library using unique molecular identifiers, the study reports. TCRdb ran MiXCR on the PCR reads and lists one entry per CDR3 protein. The data show about 980,000 distinct CDR3 sequences, roughly 29% seen once. Material: PBMCs, mostly from graft donor cells, obtained 360 days after TCRalphabeta/CD19-depleted stem cell transplant. Receptors originate from a boy under three years old who had a stem cell transplant for SCID, so the T cells may come from the graft donor.

The chain is built from TRBV12-3 or TRBV12-4 and TRBJ2-7, with TRBD1 matching over 7 bases. There are 14 residues in the CDR3. V was clipped by 3 bases and J by 3 bases; unmatched bases: 5. The CDR3 DNA sequence: TGTGCCAGCAGTTTGGGACAGCACCTCTACGAGCAGTACTTC. This codes for CASSLGQHLYEQYF.

This clonotype appeared a few times. The CDR3 here is CSARRRERTEAFF. The CDR3 bases are TGCAGTGCTAGAAGAAGGGAGAGGACTGAAGCTTTCTTT. V usage is TRBV20-1 and J usage is TRBJ1-1; D is ambiguous. Germline V CDR1 and CDR2: DFQATT, SNEGSKA (reference sequence). Deletions cut 2 bases from V and 5 bases from J, with 12 bases between. The CDR3 runs to 13 residues.

This clonotype has just a few counts. The chain is built from TRBV4-3 and TRBJ1-1; D is perhaps TRBD1 (5 bases). Germline V gene data show CDR1 as LGHNA and CDR2 as YSLEER. The CDR3 runs 12 residues. The ends were cut back, 1 base at V and 6 bases at J, with 6 bases in the middle. CDR3 residues: CASSQGGPEAFF. CDR3 coding DNA: TGCGCCAGCAGCCAAGGGGGCCCTGAAGCTTTCTTT.

On this clonotype itself: This is likely a read error, given that the CDR3 carries no conserved phenylalanine or tryptophan at its end. The chain carries TRBV20-1 and TRBJ2-1; D is possibly TRBD1 or TRBD2 (6 bases each). The CDR3 contains 16 residues. The V end lost 1 base, the J end lost 4 bases, and 17 bases lay between the germline ends. The germline V gene encodes CDR1 DFQATT and CDR2 SNEGSKA (reference sequence). The CDR3 DNA is TGCAGTGCTAGAGGTTTTTTGGGGGGCGGATACAATGAGCAGTTCTTG. As protein: CSARGFLGGGYNEQFL.

V gene TRBV15 combines with J gene TRBJ2-1; TRBD1 matches at 8 bases. The germline CDR1 and CDR2 sequences are LNHNV and YYDKDF (reference sequence). After removal of 3 bases from V and 7 bases from J, the junction contained 5 bases not matched to a gene. The CDR3 length is 14 residues. The CDR3 sequence: CATSRDRVMNEQFF. The CDR3 nucleotides are TGTGCCACCAGCAGGGACAGGGTGATGAATGAGCAGTTCTTC. Full variable domain (missing parts from reference TRBV15 and TRBJ2-1): DAMVIQNPRYQVTQFGKPVTLSCSQTLNHNVMYWYQQKSSQAPKLLFHYYDKDFNNEADTPDNFQSRRPNTSFCFLDIRSPGLGDTAMYLCATSRDRVMNEQFFGPGTRLTVL.

This clonotype was detected a few times. The chain uses TRBV27 and TRBJ1-3; 8 positions match TRBD1. CDR3 size: 17 residues. CDR1 MNHEY and CDR2 SMNVEV come from the germline V gene (reference sequence). V was clipped by 3 bases and J by 0 bases; unmatched bases: 7. The CDR3 region has the DNA TGTGCCAGCAGTTTTGGGACAGGACCTGACTCTGGAAACACCATATATTTT. Protein sequence: CASSFGTGPDSGNTIYF.

The gene calls are TRBV2 and TRBJ1-3; maybe TRBD1 (6 bases). This CDR3 contains 15 residues. Looked up from germline, CDR1 is SNHLY and CDR2 is FYNNEI. V lost 3 bases to trimming and J lost 4 bases, with 13 bases between them. The CDR3 nucleotides read TGTGCCAGCAGTGACCCAGGGGAACGGGGAAACACCATATATTTT. It translates to CASSDPGERGNTIYF.

A few counts support this clonotype. The gene calls are TRBV2 and TRBJ1-2; D is unclear. The CDR3 has 13 residues. The V gene's germline CDR1 is SNHLY and CDR2 FYNNEI. The germline V and J ends were trimmed by 4 bases and 1 base, with 7 bases remaining between them. Written as DNA, the CDR3 is TGTGCCAGCAGTGTTGAGGTTAACTATGGCTACACCTTC. Translated: CASSVEVNYGYTF.

The chain is built from TRBV4-1 and TRBJ2-7; possible D gene TRBD1, 5 bases. This CDR3 has 15 residues. The germline V gene has CDR1 MGHRA and CDR2 YSYEKL. V was trimmed by 0 bases and J by 5 bases, leaving 14 bases between them. CDR3 coding DNA: TGCGCCAGCAGCCAAGATATGTCCAGGGCTAACGAGCAGTACTTC. Amino acid sequence: CASSQDMSRANEQYF.

The chain links TRBV12-3 or TRBV12-4 to TRBJ1-3; 7 bases fit TRBD1. Unmatched junction bases numbered 0, after V lost 1 base and J lost 0 bases. CDR3 size: 15 residues. CDR3 in amino acids: CASSLGDSSGNTIYF. The CDR3 nucleotides read TGTGCCAGCAGTTTAGGGGACAGCTCTGGAAACACCATATATTTT.

The chain combines TRBV12-3 or TRBV12-4 with TRBJ2-3; 7 bases are a match to TRBD1. V shed 7 bases and J 0 bases; nucleotides not matched to a gene: 10. The CDR3 spans 16 residues. The CDR3 DNA is TGTGCCAGCACCTCCAAGGGGGCCCTCAGCACAGATACGCAGTATTTT. This translates into CASTSKGALSTDTQYF.

The chain uses TRBV11-1 and TRBJ2-1; a weak D match, TRBD2 (7 bases). Germline CDR1 and CDR2: SGHAT and FQDESV (reference sequence). The germline V and J ends were trimmed by 0 bases and 5 bases, with 20 bases remaining between them. The CDR3 totals 18 residues. CDR3 amino acids: CASSLALKGGPPHNEQFF. CDR3 bases: TGTGCCAGCAGCTTAGCCTTGAAGGGGGGGCCTCCTCACAATGAGCAGTTCTTC.

Only a few counts were recorded for this clonotype. The V and J genes are TRBV12-3 or TRBV12-4 and TRBJ2-2, with D perhaps matching TRBD1 (5 bases). V was clipped by 5 bases and J by 4 bases, with 14 bases between them. The CDR3 is 15 residues long. This chain's CDR3 is CASSPRAVGTGELFF. In DNA, the CDR3 is TGTGCCAGCAGTCCCAGGGCTGTCGGCACCGGGGAGCTGTTTTTT.

This rearrangement joins TRBV20-1 to TRBJ2-1; maybe TRBD1 (5 bases). The CDR3 totals 14 residues. The germline gives CDR1 DFQATT, CDR2 SNEGSKA (reference sequence). V was clipped by 5 bases and J by 0 bases, with 11 bases between them. This CDR3 reads CSASTDSSYNEQFF. The CDR3 DNA reads as TGCAGTGCTTCAACCGACAGCTCCTACAATGAGCAGTTCTTC.

The chain joins TRBV12-3 or TRBV12-4 to TRBJ1-6; D unresolved. V lost 6 bases and J 5 bases, leaving 14 bases between the germline ends. CDR3 length: 15 amino acids. CDR3 amino acids: CASSQNGPHNSPLHF. The CDR3 DNA sequence: TGTGCCAGCAGCCAAAACGGACCCCATAATTCACCCCTCCACTTT.

There are a few counts of this clonotype. The J gene is TRBJ2-7, the V gene TRBV20-1, with a tentative D call TRBD1 (5 bases). V shed 7 bases and J shed 1 base, with 17 bases lying between them. Germline CDR1 reads DFQATT; CDR2 reads SNEGSKA (reference sequence). The CDR3 is made up of 14 amino acids. The CDR3 DNA is TGCAGTGTTGTAGACAGTATTAAATCCTACGAGCAGTACTTC. Translation: CSVVDSIKSYEQYF.

The CDR3 DNA reads as TGTGCCACCAGCAGAGATTTACGGCACACCGGGGAGCTGTTTTTT. Protein sequence: CATSRDLRHTGELFF. The rearrangement joins TRBV15 to TRBJ2-2, with D unresolved. With 0 bases removed from V and 3 bases from J, the gap between germline ends came to 8 bases. The germline V gene has CDR1 LNHNV and CDR2 YYDKDF (reference sequence). The CDR3 has 15 residues.

Ten or more counts support this clonotype. The gene calls are TRBV15 and TRBJ2-1; the match to TRBD2 covers 10 bases. Germline lookup yields CDR1 LNHNV and CDR2 YYDKDF (reference sequence). V lost 5 bases and J lost 4; bases outside the gene matches: 11. CDR3 length: 17 amino acids. CDR3: CATSDDPGLAKYNEQFF. The CDR3 region has the DNA TGTGCCACCAGCGACGACCCGGGACTAGCGAAATACAATGAGCAGTTCTTC.

This clonotype was counted between two and nine times. The CDR3 here is CASTNPEETQYF. The CDR3 nucleotides read TGTGCCAGCACCAACCCGGAAGAGACCCAGTACTTC. The chain combines TRBV12-3 or TRBV12-4 with TRBJ2-5; D is unclear. V was shortened by 7 bases and J by 3 bases, with 9 bases between the two germline ends. This CDR3 contains 12 residues.

This clonotype came up many times. The genes are TRBV12-3 or TRBV12-4 and TRBJ2-5; a weak D match, TRBD1 (6 bases). The CDR3 consists of 13 residues. V was trimmed by 6 bases and J by 1 base, leaving 9 bases between them. The CDR3 reads CASRRTAQETQYF. The CDR3 coding sequence is TGTGCCAGCAGGAGGACAGCCCAAGAGACCCAGTACTTC.

J is TRBJ2-7 and V is TRBV28; a weak D match, TRBD2 (6 bases). Germline values: CDR1 MDHEN, CDR2 SYDVKM. Trimming cost V 4 bases and J 2 bases, with 21 bases left between them. The CDR3 sequence is 17 residues long. DNA of the CDR3: TGTGCCAGCAGTTACCTGGCGGGACTCTACCGTCCCTACGAGCAGTACTTC. Protein: CASSYLAGLYRPYEQYF.

At least ten counts were recorded for this clonotype. The chain uses TRBV15 and TRBJ2-7, with TRBD1 matching 9 bases. V gave up 3 bases and J gave up 1 base; unmatched junction bases: 4. The CDR3 runs to 15 residues. Germline CDR1 LNHNV, CDR2 YYDKDF (reference sequence). CDR3 sequence reads: CATSRTGQGSYEQYF. CDR3 in DNA: TGTGCCACCAGCAGGACGGGACAGGGTTCCTACGAGCAGTACTTC.

J is TRBJ2-7 and V is TRBV27; no clear D gene. CDR3 length: 15 amino acids. In germline, CDR1 is MNHEY, CDR2 SMNVEV (reference sequence). V lost 4 bases and J lost 2, with 15 bases in between. CDR3 residues: CASSYVRNSAYEQYF. The CDR3 DNA sequence: TGTGCCAGCAGTTATGTAAGGAACAGCGCCTACGAGCAGTACTTC.

This clonotype was seen more than once but under ten times. The chain is built from TRBV18 and TRBJ1-2; D is perhaps TRBD1 (5 bases). V shed 3 bases and J shed 4 bases, with 15 bases lying between them. This CDR3 has 15 amino acids. CDR1 is KGHSH, CDR2 LQKENI, per germline. The CDR3 sequence is CASSPSGASGYGYTF. Written as DNA, the CDR3 is TGTGCCAGCTCACCCTCTGGGGCTTCAGGCTATGGCTACACCTTC.

The chain employs TRBV11-2 and TRBJ2-7, with D perhaps TRBD2 (6 bases). Deletions cut 8 bases from V and 6 bases from J, with 8 bases between. This CDR3 has 10 residues. CDR1 is SGHAT, CDR2 FQNNGV, per germline. The CDR3 bases are TGTGCCAGCGGGGGGATCGAGCAGTACTTC. Translated: CASGGIEQYF.

The genes are TRBV5-1 and TRBJ2-2; 9 nucleotides line up with TRBD1. The germline gives CDR1 SGHRS, CDR2 YFSETQ. V gave up 4 bases and J gave up 7 bases; unmatched junction bases: 5. The CDR3 runs to 14 residues. The CDR3 bases are TGCGCCAGCAGCCCCGGACAGGGGAGCGGGGAGCTGTTTTTT. This gives the protein CASSPGQGSGELFF.

The chain employs TRBV4-1 and TRBJ2-7, with 9 bases fitting TRBD2. Germline V gene lookup returns CDR1 MGHRA and CDR2 YSYEKL. The CDR3 runs 15 residues. The V segment lost 7 bases and the J segment 2 bases; nucleotides outside the gene matches: 9. CDR3: CASNPTSGGPYEQYF. The CDR3 DNA reads TGCGCCAGCAACCCGACTAGCGGTGGGCCCTACGAGCAGTACTTC.

In its sample, this clonotype was seen a few times. V usage is TRBV20-1 and J usage is TRBJ2-3, with D unresolved. V was pared by 2 bases and J by 0 bases, with 12 bases between. CDR3 length: 15 amino acids. Germline assignment: CDR1 DFQATT and CDR2 SNEGSKA (reference sequence). CDR3 sequence: CSARKAATSTDTQYF. The CDR3 region has the DNA TGCAGTGCTAGAAAGGCGGCAACTAGCACAGATACGCAGTATTTT.

The V and J genes are TRBV4-1 and TRBJ2-3; the D call may be TRBD1 or TRBD2 (5 bases each). Germline V gene data show CDR1 as MGHRA and CDR2 as YSYEKL. This CDR3 comprises 17 residues. The V gene lost 5 bases and the J gene lost 0 bases, with 18 bases spanning the gap. The CDR3 spells CASSGHTKRLSTDTQYF. The CDR3 DNA follows: TGCGCCAGCAGCGGACATACTAAGCGGCTAAGCACAGATACGCAGTATTTT.

This clonotype has a handful of counts. The chain carries TRBV20-1 and TRBJ1-1; D ambiguous. This CDR3 has 11 residues. Germline lookup yields CDR1 DFQATT and CDR2 SNEGSKA (reference sequence). The V end was cut by 0 bases, the J end by 4 bases, with 3 bases between. For the CDR3, the DNA is TGCAGTGCTAGAGAATTCACTGAAGCTTTCTTT. It translates to CSAREFTEAFF.

The chain has TRBV14 and TRBJ1-6, with unresolved D. The germline CDR1 and CDR2 sequences are SGHDN and FVKESK. V was trimmed by 0 bases and J by 3 bases, leaving 3 bases between them. The CDR3 runs 14 residues. DNA for the CDR3: TGTGCCAGCAGCCAAGAACTCTATAATTCACCCCTCCACTTT. Translation: CASSQELYNSPLHF.

This chain connects TRBV7-2 to TRBJ2-5, with TRBD2 identical over 10 bases. This CDR3 is built from 19 residues. Trimming at V came to 0 bases and at J to 0 bases, leaving 10 bases not matched to a gene. Germline CDR1 and CDR2: SGHTA and FQGNSA. Written as DNA, the CDR3 is TGTGCCAGCAGCTTAGCCATGCTAGCGGGGGCTCCCCACCAAGAGACCCAGTACTTC. Residues: CASSLAMLAGAPHQETQYF.